Only a few counts were recorded for the clone carrying this T cell receptor beta chain. Its cognate antigen is unknown. The entry originates in a study of cytomegalovirus exposure and HLA in healthy donors. With 60 Vbeta and 13 Jbeta primers, the PCR was carried out. TCRdb's copy holds only in-frame clones and misses some; the assay was immunoSEQ multiplex PCR. The sample has under 150,000 clones; around 80% are singletons. Notes on the study in general: Further analysis, carried out later, found HLA-associated TCR beta chains more clonally expanded than equally common other chains. A later analysis found most CMV-associated TCR beta chains apparently HLA-restricted.

This CDR3 spans 16 amino acids. Germline CDR1 and CDR2: SGHDT and YYEEEE. Trimming cost V 5 bases and J 4 bases, with 21 bases left between them. The chain carries TRBV5-6 and TRBJ1-1; weak D call: TRBD1 (6 bases). The sequencing sample was made of PBMCs. This clonotype was sampled from a man aged 50 to 60 in good health and CMV-seronegative. CDR3 loop: CASSQAPRGSSTEAFF. Here the CDR3 DNA reads TGTGCCAGCAGTCAGGCGCCGAGGGGGAGTAGCACTGAAGCTTTCTTT.